The clone carrying this TCR beta chain was recorded many times. The sample belongs to a study of beta chain features in type 1 diabetes. Study overall: The study found patients and healthy donors alike in age, gender and cell yields.

The entirety of the isolated RNA underwent reverse transcription, so expressed TCRB transcripts were sequenced. TCRdb keeps only in-frame clones here, not all; method: immunoSEQ multiplex PCR. The sample yields fewer than 200,000 clones, around an eighth seen once. Germline V gene lookup returns CDR1 SEHNR and CDR2 FQNEAQ (reference sequence). V dropped 2 bases and J dropped 3 bases, with 17 bases sitting between them. There are 16 residues in the CDR3. Sequenced sample: central memory CD4+ T cells from blood. This rearrangement joins TRBV7-9 to TRBJ2-7, with TRBD2 as a possible D gene (5 bases). The receptor was isolated from a woman younger than 35 in good health. CDR3 residues: CASSLRTQRGIYEQYF. CDR3 DNA: TGTGCCAGCAGCTTAAGAACCCAACGGGGTATCTACGAGCAGTACTTC.